This T cell receptor beta chain was retrieved from a study of CD8 T cells in ankylosing spondylitis. Study observations and caveats: Disease-linked clones proved CD8+ and comparatively uncommon in peripheral blood. Among TCR beta sequences, a motif of under 10 highly homologous variants appeared characteristic of ankylosing spondylitis blood. Earlier work had already found some motif variants in reactive arthritis synovial fluid and blood.

Details on this clonotype: Antigen unknown.

Researchers built TCR beta libraries using quantitative 5'-RACE with molecular barcodes. In TCRdb, the 5' RACE reads were re-called with MiXCR into one record per CDR3 protein. The sample lists tens of thousands of distinct CDR3 sequences; more than 25% were seen once. Sequencing was performed on blood, either unsorted or a sorted T cell fraction (not recorded which). This receptor was identified in a male donor with ankylosing spondylitis or in good health (not recorded which).

For the CDR3, the DNA is TGCGCCAGCAGCTCGACTAGCACCGGGGAGCTGTTTTTT. Its protein product is CASSSTSTGELFF. The genes are TRBV5-1 and TRBJ2-2, with D tentatively TRBD2 (6 bases). This CDR3 spans 13 amino acids. V lost 3 bases to trimming and J lost 4 bases, with 7 bases between them. The germline CDR1 and CDR2 sequences are SGHRS and YFSETQ.